This record concerns one T cell receptor (beta chain) sequence. This specimen belongs to a study of T cell changes during pregnancy in multiple sclerosis. The method was immunoSEQ multiplex PCR; TCRdb's version includes in-frame clones alone and lacks a portion of them. The profile shows tens of thousands of clones, about 93% of them singletons. This CDR3 region has 12 residues. CDR1 is SGHAT, CDR2 FQNNGV, per germline. V was cut by 5 bases and J by 7 bases, with 9 bases left in between. The sequence was obtained from a female donor with multiple sclerosis, enrolled in a pregnancy study. The chain employs TRBV11-2 and TRBJ2-1; D not resolved. The material was CD8+ T cells from peripheral blood mononuclear cells, obtained in the third trimester of pregnancy. The CDR3 spells CASSISPNEQFF. The CDR3 bases are TGTGCCAGCAGCATCTCTCCGAATGAGCAGTTCTTC.